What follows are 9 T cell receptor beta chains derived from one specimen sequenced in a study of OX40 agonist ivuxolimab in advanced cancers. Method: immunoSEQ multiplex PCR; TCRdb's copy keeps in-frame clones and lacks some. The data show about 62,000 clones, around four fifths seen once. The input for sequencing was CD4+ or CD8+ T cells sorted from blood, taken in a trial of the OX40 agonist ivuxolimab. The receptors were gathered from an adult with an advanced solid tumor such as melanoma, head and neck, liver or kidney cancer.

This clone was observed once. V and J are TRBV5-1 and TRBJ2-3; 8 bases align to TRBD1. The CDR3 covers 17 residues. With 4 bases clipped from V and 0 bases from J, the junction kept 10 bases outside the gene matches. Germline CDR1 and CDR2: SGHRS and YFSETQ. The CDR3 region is CASSATPDRVSTDTQYF. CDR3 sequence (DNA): TGCGCCAGCAGCGCAACCCCGGACAGGGTCAGCACAGATACGCAGTATTTT.

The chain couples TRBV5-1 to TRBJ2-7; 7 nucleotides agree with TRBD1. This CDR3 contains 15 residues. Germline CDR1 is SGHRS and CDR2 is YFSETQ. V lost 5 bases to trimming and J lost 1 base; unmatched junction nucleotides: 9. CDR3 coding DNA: TGCGCCAGCAGTTGGTCGACAGGGTTATCCTACGAGCAGTACTTC. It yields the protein CASSWSTGLSYEQYF.

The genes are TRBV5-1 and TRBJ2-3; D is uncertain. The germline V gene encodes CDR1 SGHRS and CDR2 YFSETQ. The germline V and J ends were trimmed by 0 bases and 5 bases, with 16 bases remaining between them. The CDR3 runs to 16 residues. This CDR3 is CASSLVSTSKKDTQYF. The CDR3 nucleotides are TGCGCCAGCAGCTTGGTATCGACCTCTAAAAAAGATACGCAGTATTTT. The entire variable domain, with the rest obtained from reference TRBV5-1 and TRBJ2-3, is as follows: KAGVTQTPRYLIKTRGQQVTLSCSPISGHRSVSWYQQTPGQGLQFLFEYFSETQRNKGNFPGRFSGRQFSNSRSEMNVSTLELGDSALYLCASSLVSTSKKDTQYFGPGTRLTVL.

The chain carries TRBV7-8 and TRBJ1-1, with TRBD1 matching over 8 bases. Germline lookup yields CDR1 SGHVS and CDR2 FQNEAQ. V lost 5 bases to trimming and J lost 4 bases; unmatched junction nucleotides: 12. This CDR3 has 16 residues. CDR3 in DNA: TGTGCCAGCAGCGACCGCAGGGGGCGTACGGGCACTGAAGCTTTCTTT. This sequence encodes CASSDRRGRTGTEAFF.

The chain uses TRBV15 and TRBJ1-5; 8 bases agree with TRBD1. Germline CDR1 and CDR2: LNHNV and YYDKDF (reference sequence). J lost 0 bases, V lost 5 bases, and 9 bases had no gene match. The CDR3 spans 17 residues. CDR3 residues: CATSSDRGSHSNQPQHF. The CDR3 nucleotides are TGTGCCACCAGCTCAGACAGGGGATCCCATAGCAATCAGCCCCAGCATTTT.

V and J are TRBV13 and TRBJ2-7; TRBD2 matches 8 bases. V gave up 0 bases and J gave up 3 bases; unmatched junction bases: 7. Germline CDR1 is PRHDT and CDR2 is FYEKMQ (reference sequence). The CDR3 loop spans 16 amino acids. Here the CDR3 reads CASSLGGGDTNYEQYF. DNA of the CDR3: TGTGCCAGCAGCTTAGGCGGGGGGGACACCAACTACGAGCAGTACTTC.

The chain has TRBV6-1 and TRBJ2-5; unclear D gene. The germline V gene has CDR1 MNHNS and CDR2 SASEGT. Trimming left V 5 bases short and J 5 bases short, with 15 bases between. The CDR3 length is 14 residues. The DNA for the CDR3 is TGTGCCAGCAGTTTAAGTCCCAGGTTGGAGACCCAGTACTTC. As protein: CASSLSPRLETQYF.

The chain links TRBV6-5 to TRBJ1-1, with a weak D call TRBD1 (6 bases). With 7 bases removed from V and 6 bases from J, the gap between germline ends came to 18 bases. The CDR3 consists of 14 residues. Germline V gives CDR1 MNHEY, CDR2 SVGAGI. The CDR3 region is CASNKGGGGPEAFF. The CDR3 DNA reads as TGTGCCAGCAACAAAGGTGGTGGGGGGCCTGAAGCTTTCTTT.

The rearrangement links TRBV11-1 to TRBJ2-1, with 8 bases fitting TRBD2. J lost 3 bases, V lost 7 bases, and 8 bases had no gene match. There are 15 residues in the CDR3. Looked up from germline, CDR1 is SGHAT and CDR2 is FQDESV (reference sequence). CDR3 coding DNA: TGTGCCAGCACCATCGGGGGGGGATTCTACAATGAGCAGTTCTTC. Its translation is CASTIGGGFYNEQFF.